This TCR beta chain derives from a study of CD8+ T cells in alopecia areata (dated by TCRdb to 2016 to 2018). Some background on the complete study: The treated patients took part in an open-label pilot trial in which moderate-to-severe alopecia areata was treated with oral tofacitinib at 5 to 10 mg twice daily. For the treated patients, the SALT score, which quantifies what percentage of scalp surface area is affected, served as the measure of disease severity. Scalp clonality was compared among normal scalp (n=4), patchy alopecia areata scalp (n=8), and alopecia totalis/universalis scalp (n=8). immunoSEQ multiplex PCR using 35 Vbeta forward primers and 13 Jbeta reverse primers was used to amplify TCRbeta CDR3 regions. High-throughput TCRbeta sequencing was used to examine T cell clonal expansion in alopecia areata in both the C3H/HeJ mouse model and human patients. Patients on tofacitinib were biopsied at baseline and after 4 and 24 weeks of treatment, and several of the patients also had a later scalp biopsy. On the human side, TCRbeta sequencing was run on scalp tissue and on sorted CD4+ and CD8+ peripheral blood T cells from healthy controls and from alopecia areata patients with either patchy or totalis/universalis disease. Tofacitinib was administered for 6 to 18 months, and 6 months of follow-up off drug were then conducted to assess delayed response and recurrence. RNA was extracted with the PAXgene miRNA kit for fixed scalp, the miRNeasy kit for PBMCs, and the RNeasy kit for mouse skin.

On this clone: It lacks a known antigen. No clone much larger than this one lies a single base away; base qualities are absent.

In the paper's terms, the treatment or condition label means: oral pan-JAK inhibitor, 5-10 mg twice daily. From alopecia areata patients, peripheral blood was collected along with lesional scalp punch biopsies. PBMCs were separated by density centrifugation and stained for CD3, CD4 and CD8, after which CD4+ and CD8+ T cells were sorted on a FACSAria. A distance of 23 bases separates the germline ends of V and J, which lose 8 bases and 0 bases respectively. Measured from the cysteine to the phenylalanine, the CDR3 is 18 residues long. Only the CDR3 part of the read is kept: 54 bases, read in frame from the first base. The germline V gene yields SNHLY for CDR1 and FYNNEI for CDR2. Library prep was done by the immunoSEQ multiplex PCR assay. For TCR sequencing, RNA was extracted from every sample and reverse transcribed into cDNA to serve as template. First-strand cDNA was synthesized with SuperScript III using a 2:1 mix of oligo-dT and random hexamers. Amplification bias was assessed with a synthetic immune receptor repertoire, and residual bias was removed computationally. On the study's bioinformatics: Raw reads were preprocessed to remove errors, and CDR3 was defined by IMGT conventions from the conserved cysteine to phenylalanine. Clonality was computed by normalizing Shannon entropy by log2 of the number of productive unique TCRs and subtracting the result from 1. CD4 or CD8 identity of scalp clones was inferred by cross-referencing scalp TCRbeta sequences with sorted blood CD4 and CD8 repertoires. Drawn from immuneACCESS, this table holds only the in-frame rearrangements with V and J called that TCRdb kept. Clones are partly lost; checked studies trace under half to an unresolved V gene and leave the rest unexplained. That table gives V, J and clone size, and the DNA gave D and trimming. In this sample the table shows a few hundred thousand clones, 40% to 45% of which occur a single time. The ten largest clonotypes hold roughly 2.6% of the sample.

The paper as a whole reports these results and caveats: With tofacitinib, both scalp clonality and the number of expanded CD8+ clones among the top 100 scalp clones went down significantly. Many expanded lesional clones were found to persist in scalp and blood during tofacitinib treatment, and relapse after treatment cessation may be partly explained by this persistence. Resident alphabeta T cells in normal human skin are also sequenced, complicating scalp TCR repertoire analysis, unlike mouse skin dominated by gammadelta T cells. Compared with mice, TCR sequences shared between patients were less clear, possibly partly because of HLA diversity across the patient population. The treated cohort was small, with a single nonresponder, so links between baseline CD8+ expansion and response need larger studies. Lesional scalp, especially in alopecia totalis/universalis, showed higher clonality and more expanded CD8+ clones than normal scalp, suggesting antigenic drive.

This specimen consisted of CD4+ T cells sorted from blood, obtained at roughly week 38, from a patient treated with tofacitinib. The receptor's source is a human donor with alopecia areata. The V and J genes are TRBV2 and TRBJ2-1, with the D segment identity uncertain. The CDR3 has the sequence CASVASRLPRSSYNEQFF. DNA sequence: TGTGCCAGCGTCGCATCCCGCCTACCCCGGAGCTCCTACAATGAGCAGTTCTTC.